This TCR beta chain appears in the sequencing data of a study of OX40 agonist ivuxolimab in advanced cancers. Looking at the study overall: Anti-PD-1, anti-PD-L1 or anti-CTLA-4 therapy given earlier was allowed, and about 38% had some.

Here immunoSEQ multiplex PCR was the method, and the copy in TCRdb shows in-frame clones only, minus some. This sample has fewer than 85,000 clones, with 92% found just once. V shed 5 bases, J shed 8 bases, and the junction held 10 bases outside the gene matches. The CDR3 spans 15 residues. The germline V gene has CDR1 MNHNY and CDR2 SVGAGI (reference sequence). The chain couples TRBV6-6 to TRBJ1-4, with 8 nucleotides matching TRBD1. The source material was CD4+ or CD8+ T cells sorted from blood, sampled in a trial of the OX40 agonist ivuxolimab. The clonotype comes from an adult with an advanced solid tumor such as melanoma, head and neck, liver or kidney cancer. CDR3 DNA sequence: TGTGCCAGCAGTAATAACAGGGGGGGAGGGGAAAAACTGTTTTTT. Translating gives CASSNNRGGGEKLFF.